This T cell receptor (beta chain) was captured in a study of read filtering for tumor transcriptome and immune sequencing. At the level of the study: Whole-transcriptome libraries were prepared after DNase treatment.

In its sample, this clonotype was seen many times. Molecular barcoded adaptors covering alpha/delta and beta/gamma chains were used on about 390 ng RNA. TCRdb re-derived calls from the reads in MiXCR, one entry per CDR3 protein. Of roughly 130,000 distinct CDR3 sequences listed, roughly 13% are singletons. V lost 3 bases, J lost 8 bases, and 17 bases lay in between. The CDR3 is made up of 15 amino acids. The V gene's germline CDR1 is ENHRY and CDR2 SYGVKD. This receptor was obtained from a donor at least 40 years old with multiple myeloma. Sequenced material: a population of CD138-negative cells sorted from bone marrow. The chain combines TRBV10-3 with TRBJ2-1; D unresolved. The CDR3 DNA reads TGTGCCATCAGTGACGACGGCAGTTTTTCCGATGAGCAGTTCTTC. Translating it yields CAISDDGSFSDEQFF.